The 15 T cell receptor beta chains below were found in one sample sequenced in a study of blood T cell repertoires in COVID-19. Measured with immunoSEQ multiplex PCR; TCRdb has only the in-frame clones, and not every one. The sample contains about 38,000 clones, approximately 90% of which appear only once. Specimen: peripheral blood. The receptor set was obtained from a human donor in a cohort sampled during active COVID-19.

This chain connects TRBV29-1 to TRBJ2-2, with 7 bases identical to TRBD1. The CDR3 consists of 15 residues. CDR1 and CDR2 (germline): SQVTM, ANQGSEA. Germline trimming cut 7 bases from V and 5 bases from J; bases unmatched to any gene: 13. CDR3 region: CSEPKGPGGTGELFF. The CDR3 nucleotides read TGCAGCGAGCCCAAGGGTCCAGGGGGAACCGGGGAGCTGTTTTTT.

The chain couples TRBV4-1 to TRBJ2-7; 9 bases fit TRBD2. Germline assignment: CDR1 MGHRA and CDR2 YSYEKL. V shed 0 bases, J shed 2 bases, and the junction held 11 bases outside the gene matches. The CDR3 is 18 residues long. The CDR3 nucleotides read TGCGCCAGCAGCCAAGAATTTCCAGCGGGGGGACCCACCTACGAGCAGTACTTC. Its translation is CASSQEFPAGGPTYEQYF.

This chain connects TRBV12-3 or TRBV12-4 to TRBJ1-1, with D unclear. The CDR3 spans 13 residues. V lost 2 bases to trimming and J lost 0 bases, with 4 bases between them. This CDR3 is CASSLSVNTEAFF. CDR3 nucleotide sequence: TGTGCCAGCAGTTTATCGGTGAACACTGAAGCTTTCTTT.

The genes are TRBV5-1 and TRBJ1-2; D is uncertain. The V and J ends lost 2 bases and 8 bases respectively, with 13 bases between them. Germline loops: CDR1 SGHRS, CDR2 YFSETQ. The CDR3 has 13 amino acids. CDR3 residues: CASSLSGREGYTF. CDR3 in DNA: TGCGCCAGCAGCTTATCCGGGAGAGAGGGCTACACCTTC.

This clone was detected once. The chain joins TRBV20-1 to TRBJ2-1; 7 nucleotides match TRBD2. The CDR3 length is 15 residues. The germline gives CDR1 DFQATT, CDR2 SNEGSKA (reference sequence). V dropped 3 bases and J dropped 6; count of bases not matched to a gene: 11. The CDR3 sequence: CSASPPRGDLNEQFF. The CDR3 DNA follows: TGCAGTGCTAGTCCCCCACGGGGGGATCTCAATGAGCAGTTCTTC.

This rearrangement joins TRBV15 to TRBJ2-3; D perhaps matches TRBD2 (5 bases). CDR3 length: 13 residues. Per the germline V gene, CDR1 is LNHNV and CDR2 is YYDKDF (reference sequence). Trimming stripped 0 bases from V and 6 bases from J, with 7 bases between. The CDR3 DNA reads as TGTGCCACCAGCAGAGATTCGGGGGATACGCAGTATTTT. Protein: CATSRDSGDTQYF. Together with reference TRBV15 and TRBJ2-3, the CDR3 gives the full variable domain: DAMVIQNPRYQVTQFGKPVTLSCSQTLNHNVMYWYQQKSSQAPKLLFHYYDKDFNNEADTPDNFQSRRPNTSFCFLDIRSPGLGDTAMYLCATSRDSGDTQYFGPGTRLTVL.

The rearrangement links TRBV5-1 to TRBJ1-2; D is possibly TRBD1 (5 bases). The germline gives CDR1 SGHRS, CDR2 YFSETQ. The V and J ends lost 3 bases and 0 bases respectively, with 15 bases between them. CDR3 length equals 16 residues. The CDR3 is CASSSGTTESNYGYTF. The CDR3 coding sequence is TGCGCCAGCAGCTCAGGTACGACAGAGTCTAACTATGGCTACACCTTC.

Turning to this clone: Other DNA sequences of this sample code for an identical CDR3. The chain has TRBV6-2 or TRBV6-3 and TRBJ2-2; D uncertain. Germline loops: CDR1 MNHEY, CDR2 SVGEGT. This CDR3 spans 14 amino acids. V lost 0 bases, J lost 4 bases, and 6 bases lay in between. The CDR3 nucleotides read TGTGCCAGCAGTTACTCTCGCGGCACCGGGGAGCTGTTTTTT. Amino acid sequence: CASSYSRGTGELFF.

This chain links TRBV6-6 with TRBJ2-1, with 7 bases aligning to TRBD1. The CDR3 length is 16 residues. The V gene end was trimmed by 0 bases and the J gene end by 3 bases; junction bases not matched to a gene: 5. From germline, CDR1 is MNHNY and CDR2 SVGAGI (reference sequence). CDR3: CASSYSTWTGYNEQFF. In nucleotides, the CDR3 is TGTGCCAGCAGTTACTCGACTTGGACAGGCTACAATGAGCAGTTCTTC.

Concerning this clone itself: This sample includes further DNA sequences coding for the same CDR3. The genes are TRBV30 and TRBJ2-5; 8 bases map to TRBD2. This CDR3 spans 15 amino acids. Per germline, CDR1 GTSNPN and CDR2 SVGIG (reference sequence). Trimming at V came to 2 bases and at J to 4 bases, leaving 9 bases not matched to a gene. CDR3 residues: CAWSRGLRGGETQYF. DNA for the CDR3: TGTGCCTGGAGTCGAGGTCTACGGGGGGGAGAGACCCAGTACTTC. Combining the CDR3 with reference TRBV30 and TRBJ2-5 gives the whole variable domain SQTIHQWPATLVQPVGSPLSLECTVEGTSNPNLYWYRQAAGRGLQLLFYSVGIGQISSEVPQNLSASRPQDRQFILSSKKLLLSDSGFYLCAWSRGLRGGETQYFGPGTRLLVL.

The chain links TRBV19 to TRBJ1-2, with a weak D call TRBD1 (5 bases). V was pared by 7 bases and J by 1 base, with 19 bases between. Germline lookup yields CDR1 LNHDA and CDR2 SQIVND (reference sequence). The CDR3 runs to 16 residues. The CDR3, as DNA: TGTGCCAGTACGGGGACTCGCCTAGGGAGTAACTATGGCTACACCTTC. It encodes CASTGTRLGSNYGYTF.

J is TRBJ2-7 and V is TRBV19, with a possible D match to TRBD1 (5 bases). The CDR3 loop spans 13 amino acids. V shed 4 bases and J shed 4 bases, with 11 bases lying between them. Germline assignment: CDR1 LNHDA and CDR2 SQIVND (reference sequence). CDR3 nucleotides: TGTGCCAGTAGTACCACAGGTTTTTACGAGCAGTACTTC. This sequence encodes CASSTTGFYEQYF.

The J gene is TRBJ1-4, the V gene TRBV5-1, with TRBD1 as a possible D gene (5 bases). This CDR3 comprises 17 residues. V dropped 1 base and J dropped 0 bases, with 13 bases sitting between them. CDR1 SGHRS and CDR2 YFSETQ come from the germline V gene. CDR3 in amino acids: CASSLWGLAATNEKLFF. The DNA of the CDR3 is TGCGCCAGCAGCTTGTGGGGCCTTGCTGCAACTAATGAAAAACTGTTTTTT.

The chain couples TRBV12-5 to TRBJ2-3, with TRBD2 matching over 12 bases. The CDR3 totals 17 residues. Germline V CDR1 and CDR2: LGHNT, FRNRAP. V lost 4 bases and J lost 0; bases outside the gene matches: 5. For the CDR3, the DNA is TGTGCTAGTGGTTCCCCTCTAGCGGGGGGGAGCACAGATACGCAGTATTTT. This sequence encodes CASGSPLAGGSTDTQYF.

The chain couples TRBV5-1 to TRBJ1-1; D is ambiguous. This CDR3 comprises 15 residues. The V end lost 4 bases, the J end lost 2 bases, and 15 bases lay between the germline ends. Germline CDR1 and CDR2: SGHRS and YFSETQ. CDR3 residues: CASSRSGGPNTEAFF. CDR3 sequence (DNA): TGCGCCAGCAGCCGTTCGGGCGGGCCTAACACTGAAGCTTTCTTT.